In this sample, the clone carrying this TCR beta chain turned up once. V shed 3 bases, J shed 11 bases, and the junction held 19 bases outside the gene matches. The CDR3 is 18 amino acids. CDR1 SNHLY and CDR2 FYNNEI come from the germline V gene. These data come from a study of blood T cell repertoires in COVID-19. Turning to the study itself: COVID-19 samples collected from the United States, Italy and Spain covered acute and convalescent phases.

Original methodology: Estimation of nucleated cell counts was performed using reference gene primer amplification. TCRdb's copy holds only in-frame clones and misses some; the assay was immunoSEQ multiplex PCR. V, J and clone size derive from that table, while D and trimming were established from the DNA sequence. This sample has roughly 250,000 clones, with around 88% found just once. The origin of this receptor is a man aged 25-40 years with acute or convalescent COVID-19. The genes are TRBV2 and TRBJ2-1; 10 bases map to TRBD2. What was sequenced was peripheral blood. CDR3 sequence reads: CASSDKISASGSFRKQFF. The CDR3 coding sequence is TGTGCCAGCAGTGATAAAATTTCAGCTAGCGGGAGCTTTCGTAAGCAGTTCTTC.